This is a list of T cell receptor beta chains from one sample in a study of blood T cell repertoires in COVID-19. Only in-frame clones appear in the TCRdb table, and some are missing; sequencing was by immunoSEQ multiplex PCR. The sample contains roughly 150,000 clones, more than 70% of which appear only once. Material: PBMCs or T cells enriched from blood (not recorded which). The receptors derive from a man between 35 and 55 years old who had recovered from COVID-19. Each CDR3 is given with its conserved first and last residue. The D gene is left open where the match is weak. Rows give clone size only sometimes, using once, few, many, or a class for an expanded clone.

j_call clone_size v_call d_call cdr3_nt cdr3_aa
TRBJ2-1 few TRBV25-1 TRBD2 TGTGCCAGCAGTGAATCCCCTCGACTAGCGGGGACGTACAATGAGCAGTTCTTC CASSESPRLAGTYNEQFF
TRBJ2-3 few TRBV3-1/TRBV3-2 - TGTGCCAGCAGCCAATCTGGCAAGCCAGGGAAAGATACGCAGTATTTT CASSQSGKPGKDTQYF
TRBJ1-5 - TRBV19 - TGTGCCAGTAGACCACGGGGGTCGGGCAATCAGCCCCAGCATTTT CASRPRGSGNQPQHF
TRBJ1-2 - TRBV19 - TGTGCCAGTAGTATAGATCTATCTGCTAACTATGGCTACACCTTC CASSIDLSANYGYTF
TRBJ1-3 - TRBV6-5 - TGTGCCAGCAGTCCCGGGGACTCTGGAAACACCATATATTTT CASSPGDSGNTIYF
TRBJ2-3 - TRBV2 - TGTGCCAGCAGTGACTCACGGGGAAGCACAGATACGCAGTATTTT CASSDSRGSTDTQYF
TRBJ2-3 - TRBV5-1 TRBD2 TGCGCCACCGCGAGAGGGGGTAGCGGGGGGGCCCGACCAGATACGCAGTATTTT CATARGGSGGARPDTQYF
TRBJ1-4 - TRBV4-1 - TGCGCCAGCAGCCACCCCGGACAGACAACTAATGAAAAACTGTTTTTT CASSHPGQTTNEKLFF
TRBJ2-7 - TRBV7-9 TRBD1 TGTGCCAGCAGCTTCGGGACAGGCCCCTACGAGCAGTACTTC CASSFGTGPYEQYF
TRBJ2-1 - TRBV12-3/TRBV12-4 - TGTGCCAGCAGTCGGTCGCCCAATGAGCAGTTCTTC CASSRSPNEQFF
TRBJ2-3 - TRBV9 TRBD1 TGTGCCAGCAGTAGGTCCGGGACAGGACCAGATACGCAGTATTTT CASSRSGTGPDTQYF
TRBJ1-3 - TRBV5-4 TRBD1 TGTGCCAGCAGCTTCGGGACAGGGGGCGAAAACACCATATATTTT CASSFGTGGENTIYF
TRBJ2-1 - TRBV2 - TGTGCCAGCTCCTCTGAGCAGTTCTTC CASSSEQFF
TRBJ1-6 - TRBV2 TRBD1 TGTGCCAGCAGGGCCGTTGGGGACAGGGCGTCACCCCTCCACTTT CASRAVGDRASPLHF
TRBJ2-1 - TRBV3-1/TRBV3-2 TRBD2 TGTGCCAGCAGCCGCGGGACTAGCGTAGTGTATGAGCAGTTCTTC CASSRGTSVVYEQFF
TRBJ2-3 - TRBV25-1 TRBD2 TGTGCCAGCAGTGCCCGGGGGGGCGGAGATACGCAGTATTTT CASSARGGGDTQYF
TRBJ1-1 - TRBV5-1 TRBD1 TGCGCCAGCAGCTTGGCCATTGCAGGGGGTACTGAAGCTTTCTTT CASSLAIAGGTEAFF
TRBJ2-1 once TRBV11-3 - TGTGCCAGCAGCTTAGAGGCTAGTCCTTACAATGAGCAGTTCTTC CASSLEASPYNEQFF
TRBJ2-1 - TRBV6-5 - TGTGCCAGCAGGTCACAGGCAGGGGGGAACAATGAGCAGTTCTTC CASRSQAGGNNEQFF
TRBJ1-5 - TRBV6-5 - TGTGCCAGCAGTTACCCTACTCCAGAGGCGGAGCCCCAGCATTTT CASSYPTPEAEPQHF
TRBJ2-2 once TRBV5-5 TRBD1 TGTGCCAGCAGTTATGGGACAGGGGTAAACGGGGAGCTGTTTTTT CASSYGTGVNGELFF
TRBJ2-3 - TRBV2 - TGTGCCAGCAGTCGCCCCCCGACCGGGGTGGGCACAGATACGCAGTATTTT CASSRPPTGVGTDTQYF
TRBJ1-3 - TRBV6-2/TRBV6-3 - TGTGCCAGCAGCCTTGGGGACACAGGAAACACCATATATTTT CASSLGDTGNTIYF
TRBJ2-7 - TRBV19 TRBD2 TGTGCCAGTAGTACCCGCCGGGGGGGCTCCTACGAGCAGTACTTC CASSTRRGGSYEQYF
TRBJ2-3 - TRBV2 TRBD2 TGTGCCAGCTGTACGAGGGAGGGGGATACGCAGTATTTT CASCTREGDTQYF
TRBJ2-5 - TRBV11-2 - TGTGCCAGCAGCGCAGGTCCGTATCAAGAGACCCAGTACTTC CASSAGPYQETQYF
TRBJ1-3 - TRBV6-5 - TGTGCCAGCAGTCGTTCTGGACAGGGAAACACCATATATTTT CASSRSGQGNTIYF
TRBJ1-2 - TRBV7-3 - TGTGCCAGCAGCTTAAGCCCCGGACAACCTCCCCCCTATGGCTACACCTTC CASSLSPGQPPPYGYTF
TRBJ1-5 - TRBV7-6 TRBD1 TGTGCCAGCAGATTGGACAGGGGGCCCGGTCAGCCCCAGCATTTT CASRLDRGPGQPQHF
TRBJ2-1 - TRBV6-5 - TGTGCCAGCAGTTACGGGGGCACTTCCTACAATGAGCAGTTCTTC CASSYGGTSYNEQFF
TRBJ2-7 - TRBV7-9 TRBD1 TGTGCCAGCAGCTTAGGACGTTGGCAGGGGGCCGACTACGAGCAGTACTTC CASSLGRWQGADYEQYF
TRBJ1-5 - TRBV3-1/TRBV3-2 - TGTGCCAGCAGCCAGGGGGAGGGTCAGCCCCAGCATTTT CASSQGEGQPQHF
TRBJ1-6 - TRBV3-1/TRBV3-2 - TGTGCCAGCAGCGATAGACAGTCCTCACCCCTCCACTTT CASSDRQSSPLHF
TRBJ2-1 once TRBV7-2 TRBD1 TGTGCCAGCAGCTCGGCGCAGGGGGCGAAGTTCTTC CASSSAQGAKFF
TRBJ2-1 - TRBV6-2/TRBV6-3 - TGTGCCAGCAGTCGCGACAGCTACAATGAGCAGTTCTTC CASSRDSYNEQFF
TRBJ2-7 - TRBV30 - TGTGCCTGGAGTGTGGACTCCAATAACTACGAGCAGTACTTC CAWSVDSNNYEQYF
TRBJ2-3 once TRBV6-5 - TGTGCCAGTACCTCAGGGATGGGGACAGATACGCAGTATTTT CASTSGMGTDTQYF
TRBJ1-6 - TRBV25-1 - TGTGCCAGCAGTGAAAGACAGCCGAGCTCCTATAATTCACCCCTCCACTTT CASSERQPSSYNSPLHF
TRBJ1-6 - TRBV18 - TGTGCCAGCTCACCCGGGACAACGGATAATTCACCCCTCCACTTT CASSPGTTDNSPLHF
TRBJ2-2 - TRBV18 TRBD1 TGTGCCAGCTCACCCCCAGGGGGCACCGGGGAGCTGTTTTTT CASSPPGGTGELFF
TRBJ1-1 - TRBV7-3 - TGTGCCAGCAGCCCTCGGGGAGGGCCCGAAGCTTTCTTT CASSPRGGPEAFF
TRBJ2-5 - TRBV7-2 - TGTGCCGTGGCGAGGGGGGGGCAAGAGACCCAGTACTTC CAVARGGQETQYF
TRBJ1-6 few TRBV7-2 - TGTGCCAGCAGCTTATGGGGGAGGAATTCACCCCTCCACTTT CASSLWGRNSPLHF
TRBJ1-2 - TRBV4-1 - TGCGCCAGCAGCCAAGTCCCCGAGTCGAAGTACTATGGCTACACCTTC CASSQVPESKYYGYTF
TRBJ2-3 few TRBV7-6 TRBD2 TGTGCCAGCAGCTTAGAGGCCGGGACTAGCGGGGCATTTTCTAATACGCAGTATTTT CASSLEAGTSGAFSNTQYF
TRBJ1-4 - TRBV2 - TGTGCCAGCACCACTGCCGGGTCCCAAGCGAAAAAACTGTTTTTT CASTTAGSQAKKLFF
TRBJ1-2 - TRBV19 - TGTGCCAGTCTAAATCAGGGGCAACTGGCGAGTGGCTACACCTTC CASLNQGQLASGYTF
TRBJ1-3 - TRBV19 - TGTGCCAGTACCCCCTTAAACTCTGGAAACACCATATATTTT CASTPLNSGNTIYF